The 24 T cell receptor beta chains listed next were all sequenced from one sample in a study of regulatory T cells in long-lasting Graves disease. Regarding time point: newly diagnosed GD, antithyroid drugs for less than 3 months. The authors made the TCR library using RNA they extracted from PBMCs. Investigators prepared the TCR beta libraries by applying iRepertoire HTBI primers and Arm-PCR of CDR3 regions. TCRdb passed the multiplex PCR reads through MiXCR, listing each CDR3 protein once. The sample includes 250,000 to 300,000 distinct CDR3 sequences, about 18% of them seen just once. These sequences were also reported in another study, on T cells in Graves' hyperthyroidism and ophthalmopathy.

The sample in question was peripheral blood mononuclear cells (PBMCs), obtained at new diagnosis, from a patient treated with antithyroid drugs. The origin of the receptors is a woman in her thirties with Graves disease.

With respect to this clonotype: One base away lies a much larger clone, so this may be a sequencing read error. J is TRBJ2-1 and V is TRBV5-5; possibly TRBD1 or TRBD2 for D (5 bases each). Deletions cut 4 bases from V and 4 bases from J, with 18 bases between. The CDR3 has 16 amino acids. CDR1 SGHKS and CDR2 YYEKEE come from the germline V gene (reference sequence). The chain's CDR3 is CASSLPPRGGYNEQFF. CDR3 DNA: TGTGCCAGCAGCCTCCCACCGAGGGGCGGTTACAATGAGCAGTTCTTC.

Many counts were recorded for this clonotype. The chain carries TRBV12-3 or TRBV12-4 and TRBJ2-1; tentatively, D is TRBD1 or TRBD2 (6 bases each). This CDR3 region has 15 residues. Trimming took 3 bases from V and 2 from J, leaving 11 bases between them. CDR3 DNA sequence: TGTGCCAGCAGTTTGGACGGGGGCCCCTACAATGAGCAGTTCTTC. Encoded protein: CASSLDGGPYNEQFF.

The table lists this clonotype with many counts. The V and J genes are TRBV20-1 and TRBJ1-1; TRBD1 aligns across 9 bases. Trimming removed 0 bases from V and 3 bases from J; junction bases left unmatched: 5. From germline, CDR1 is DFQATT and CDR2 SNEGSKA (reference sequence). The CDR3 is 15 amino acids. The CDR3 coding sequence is TGCAGTGCTAGAGACCGGAGGACAGGGGACACTGAAGCTTTCTTT. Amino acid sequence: CSARDRRTGDTEAFF.

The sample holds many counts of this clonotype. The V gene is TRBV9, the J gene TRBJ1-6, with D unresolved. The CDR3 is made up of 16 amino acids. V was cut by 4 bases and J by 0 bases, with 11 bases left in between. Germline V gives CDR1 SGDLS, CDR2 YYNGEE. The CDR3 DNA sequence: TGTGCCAGCAGCCCCGGACGGAGCTCCTATAATTCACCCCTCCACTTT. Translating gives CASSPGRSSYNSPLHF. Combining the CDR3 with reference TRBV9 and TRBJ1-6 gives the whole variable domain DSGVTQTPKHLITATGQRVTLRCSPRSGDLSVYWYQQSLDQGLQFLIQYYNGEERAKGNILERFSAQQFPDLHSELNLSSLELGDSALYFCASSPGRSSYNSPLHFGNGTRLTVT.

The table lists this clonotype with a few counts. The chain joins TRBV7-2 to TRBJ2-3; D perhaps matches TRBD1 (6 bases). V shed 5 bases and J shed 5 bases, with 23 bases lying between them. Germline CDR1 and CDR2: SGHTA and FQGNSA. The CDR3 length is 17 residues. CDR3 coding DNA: TGTGCCAGCAGCGTAGAATCGGACAGACCTACCGGAGATACGCAGTATTTT. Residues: CASSVESDRPTGDTQYF.

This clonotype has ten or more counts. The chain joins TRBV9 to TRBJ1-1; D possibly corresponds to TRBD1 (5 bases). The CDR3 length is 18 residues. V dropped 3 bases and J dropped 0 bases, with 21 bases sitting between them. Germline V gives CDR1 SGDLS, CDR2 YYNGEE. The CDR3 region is CASSASRDARRMNTEAFF. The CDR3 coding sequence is TGTGCCAGCAGCGCATCCCGGGACGCTCGTCGCATGAACACTGAAGCTTTCTTT.

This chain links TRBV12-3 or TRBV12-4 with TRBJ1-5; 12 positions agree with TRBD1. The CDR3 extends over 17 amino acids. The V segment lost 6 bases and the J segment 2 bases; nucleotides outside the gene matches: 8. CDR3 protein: CASSPRGTGGGNQPQHF. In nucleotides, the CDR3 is TGTGCCAGCAGCCCCCGGGGGACAGGGGGCGGCAATCAGCCCCAGCATTTT.

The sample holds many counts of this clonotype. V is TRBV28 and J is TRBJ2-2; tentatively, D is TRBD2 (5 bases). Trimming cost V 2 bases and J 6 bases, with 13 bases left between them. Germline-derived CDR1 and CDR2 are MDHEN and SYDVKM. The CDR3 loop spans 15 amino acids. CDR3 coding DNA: TGTGCCAGCAGTTTAAGGACTGGCGCGGCCGGGGAGCTGTTTTTT. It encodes CASSLRTGAAGELFF.

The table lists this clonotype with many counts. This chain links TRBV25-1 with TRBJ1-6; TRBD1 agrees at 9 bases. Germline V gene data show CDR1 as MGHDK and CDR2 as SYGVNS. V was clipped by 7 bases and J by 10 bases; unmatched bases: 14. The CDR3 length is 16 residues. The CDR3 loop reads CASTTGGAGFNSPLHF. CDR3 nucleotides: TGTGCCAGCACCACAGGGGGCGCAGGGTTCAACTCACCCCTCCACTTT.

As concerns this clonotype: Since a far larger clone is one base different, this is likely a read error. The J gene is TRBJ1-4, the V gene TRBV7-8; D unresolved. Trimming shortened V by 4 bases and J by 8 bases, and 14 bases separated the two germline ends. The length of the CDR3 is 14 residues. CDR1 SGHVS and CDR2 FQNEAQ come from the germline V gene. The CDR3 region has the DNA TGTGCCAGCAGCTCGGGTTTGGGGAGCGAAAAACTGTTTTTT. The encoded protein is CASSSGLGSEKLFF.

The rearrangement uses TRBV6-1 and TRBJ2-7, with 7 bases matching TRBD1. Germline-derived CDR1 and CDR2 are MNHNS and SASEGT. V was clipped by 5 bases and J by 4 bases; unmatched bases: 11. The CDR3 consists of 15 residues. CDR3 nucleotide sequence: TGTGCCAGCAGTAACGACAGGGTATTACGGTACGAGCAGTACTTC. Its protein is CASSNDRVLRYEQYF.

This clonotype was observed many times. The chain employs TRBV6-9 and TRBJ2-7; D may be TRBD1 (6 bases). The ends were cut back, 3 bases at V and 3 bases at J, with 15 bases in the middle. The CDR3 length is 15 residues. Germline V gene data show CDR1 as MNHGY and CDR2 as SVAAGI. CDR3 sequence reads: CASSYRGEGGYEQYF. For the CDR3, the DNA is TGTGCCAGCAGTTACAGAGGGGAAGGGGGCTACGAGCAGTACTTC.

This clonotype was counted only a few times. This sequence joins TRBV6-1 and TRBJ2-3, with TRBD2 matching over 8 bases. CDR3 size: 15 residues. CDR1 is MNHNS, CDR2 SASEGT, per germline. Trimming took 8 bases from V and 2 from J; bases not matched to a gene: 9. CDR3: CASLSGGVFTDTQYF. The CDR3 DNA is TGTGCCAGCCTTTCCGGGGGGGTTTTCACAGATACGCAGTATTTT.

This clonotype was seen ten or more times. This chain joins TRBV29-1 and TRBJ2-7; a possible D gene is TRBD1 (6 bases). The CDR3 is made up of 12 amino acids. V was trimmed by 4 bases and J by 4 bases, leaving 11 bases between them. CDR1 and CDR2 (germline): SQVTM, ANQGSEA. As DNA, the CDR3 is TGCAGCGTTGGCAGGACAGTTTACGAGCAGTACTTC. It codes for CSVGRTVYEQYF.

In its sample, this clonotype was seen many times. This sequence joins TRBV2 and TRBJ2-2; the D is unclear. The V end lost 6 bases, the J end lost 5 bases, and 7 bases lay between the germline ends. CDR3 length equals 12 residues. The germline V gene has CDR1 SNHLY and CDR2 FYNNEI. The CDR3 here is CASRTETGELFF. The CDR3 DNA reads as TGTGCCAGCAGGACCGAAACCGGGGAGCTGTTTTTT.

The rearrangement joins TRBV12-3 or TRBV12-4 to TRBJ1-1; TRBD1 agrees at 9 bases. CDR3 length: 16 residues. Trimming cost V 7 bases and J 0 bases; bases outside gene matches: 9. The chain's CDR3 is CASTLGQGSMNTEAFF. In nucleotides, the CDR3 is TGTGCCAGCACCTTGGGACAGGGATCGATGAACACTGAAGCTTTCTTT.

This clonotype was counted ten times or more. CDR3 region: CASSLAGITGELFF. For the CDR3, the DNA is TGCGCCAGCAGCTTGGCGGGCATCACCGGGGAGCTGTTTTTT. The chain is built from TRBV5-1 and TRBJ2-2; D is undetermined. The CDR3 has 14 residues. V was clipped by 0 bases and J by 4 bases, with 7 bases between them. The germline CDR1 and CDR2 sequences are SGHRS and YFSETQ.

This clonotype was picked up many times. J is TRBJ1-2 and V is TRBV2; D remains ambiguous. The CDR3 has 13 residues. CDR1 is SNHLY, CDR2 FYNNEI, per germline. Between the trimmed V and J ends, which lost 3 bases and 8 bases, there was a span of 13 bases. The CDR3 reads CASSEAEGVGYTF. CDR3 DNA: TGTGCCAGCAGTGAGGCAGAGGGTGTAGGCTACACCTTC.

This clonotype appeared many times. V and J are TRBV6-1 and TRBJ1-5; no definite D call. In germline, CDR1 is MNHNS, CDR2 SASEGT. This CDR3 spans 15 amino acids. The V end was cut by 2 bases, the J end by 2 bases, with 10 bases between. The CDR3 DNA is TGTGCCAGCAGTGAATGGGTCCATGGCAATCAGCCCCAGCATTTT. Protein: CASSEWVHGNQPQHF.

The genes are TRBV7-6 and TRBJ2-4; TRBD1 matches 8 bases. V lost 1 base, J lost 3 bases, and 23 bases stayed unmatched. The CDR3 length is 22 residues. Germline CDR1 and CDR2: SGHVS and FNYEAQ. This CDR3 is CASSLGRDRGGNRAIVKNIQYF. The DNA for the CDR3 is TGTGCCAGCAGCTTAGGGAGAGACAGGGGAGGAAACAGGGCCATAGTCAAAAACATTCAGTACTTC.

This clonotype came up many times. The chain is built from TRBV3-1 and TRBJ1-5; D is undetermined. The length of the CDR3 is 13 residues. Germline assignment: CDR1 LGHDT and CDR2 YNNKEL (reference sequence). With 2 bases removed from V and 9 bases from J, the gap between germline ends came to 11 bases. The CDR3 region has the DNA TGTGCCAGCAGCCAATCGGGGATGCGGCCCCAGCATTTT. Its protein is CASSQSGMRPQHF.

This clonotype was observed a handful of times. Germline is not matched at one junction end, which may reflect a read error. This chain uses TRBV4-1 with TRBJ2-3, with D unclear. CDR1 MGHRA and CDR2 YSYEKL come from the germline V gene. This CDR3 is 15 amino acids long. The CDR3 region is CASSQNAGDTDTQYF. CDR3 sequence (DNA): TGTGCCAGCAGCCAGAACGCAGGAGACACAGATACGCAGTATTTT.

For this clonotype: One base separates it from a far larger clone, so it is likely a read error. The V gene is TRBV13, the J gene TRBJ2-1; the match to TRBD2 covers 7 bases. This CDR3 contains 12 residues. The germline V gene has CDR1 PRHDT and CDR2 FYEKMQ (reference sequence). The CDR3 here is CASSGDYDEQFF. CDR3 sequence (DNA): TGTGCCAGCAGTGGGGACTACGATGAGCAGTTCTTC.

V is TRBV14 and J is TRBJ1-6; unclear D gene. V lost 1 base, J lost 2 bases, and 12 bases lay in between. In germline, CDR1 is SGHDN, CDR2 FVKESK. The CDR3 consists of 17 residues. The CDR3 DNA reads TGTGCCAGCAGCCAAGTCCCTGCCGGGCCCTATAATTCACCCCTCCACTTT. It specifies CASSQVPAGPYNSPLHF.